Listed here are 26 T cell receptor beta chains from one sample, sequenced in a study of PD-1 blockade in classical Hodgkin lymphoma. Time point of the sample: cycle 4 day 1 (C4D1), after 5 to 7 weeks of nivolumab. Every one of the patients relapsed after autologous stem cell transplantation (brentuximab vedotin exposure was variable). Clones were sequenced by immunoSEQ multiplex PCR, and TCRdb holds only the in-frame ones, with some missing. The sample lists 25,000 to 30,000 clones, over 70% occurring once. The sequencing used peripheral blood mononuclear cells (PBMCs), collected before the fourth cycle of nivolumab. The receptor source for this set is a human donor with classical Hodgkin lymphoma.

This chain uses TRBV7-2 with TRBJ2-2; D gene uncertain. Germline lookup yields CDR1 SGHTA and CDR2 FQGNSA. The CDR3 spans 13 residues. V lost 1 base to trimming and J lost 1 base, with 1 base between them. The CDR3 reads CASSLENTGELFF. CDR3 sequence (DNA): TGTGCCAGCAGCTTAGAGAACACCGGGGAGCTGTTTTTT. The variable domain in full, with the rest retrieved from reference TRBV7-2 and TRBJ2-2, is GAGVSQSPSNKVTEKGKDVELRCDPISGHTALYWYRQSLGQGLEFLIYFQGNSAPDKSGLPSDRFSAERTGGSVSTLTIQRTQQEDSAVYLCASSLENTGELFFGEGSRLTVL.

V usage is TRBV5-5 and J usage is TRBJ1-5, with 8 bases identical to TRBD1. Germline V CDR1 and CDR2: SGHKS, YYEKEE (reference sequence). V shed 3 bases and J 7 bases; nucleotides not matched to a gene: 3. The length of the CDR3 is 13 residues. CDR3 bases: TGTGCCAGCAGCTCACAGGGGGGGCAGCCCCAGCATTTT. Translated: CASSSQGGQPQHF.

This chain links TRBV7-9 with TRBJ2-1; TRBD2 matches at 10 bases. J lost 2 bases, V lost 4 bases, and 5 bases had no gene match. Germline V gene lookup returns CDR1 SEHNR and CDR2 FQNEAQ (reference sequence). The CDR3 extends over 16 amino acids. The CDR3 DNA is TGTGCCAGCAGCTCAGCAAGCGGGGGGGCCTACAATGAGCAGTTCTTC. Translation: CASSSASGGAYNEQFF.

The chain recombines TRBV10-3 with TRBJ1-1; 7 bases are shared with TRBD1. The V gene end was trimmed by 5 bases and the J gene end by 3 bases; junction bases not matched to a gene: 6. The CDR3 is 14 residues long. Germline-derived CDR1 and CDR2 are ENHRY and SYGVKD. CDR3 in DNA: TGTGCCATCAGTCCAGGGGGAGGGGACACTGAAGCTTTCTTT. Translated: CAISPGGGDTEAFF.

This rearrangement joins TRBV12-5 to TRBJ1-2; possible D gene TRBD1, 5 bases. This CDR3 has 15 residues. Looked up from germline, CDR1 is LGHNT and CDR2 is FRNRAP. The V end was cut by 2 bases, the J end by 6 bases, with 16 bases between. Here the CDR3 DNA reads TGTGCTAGTGGTTTGACGGAGGGGCAGATTCATGGCTACACCTTC. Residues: CASGLTEGQIHGYTF.

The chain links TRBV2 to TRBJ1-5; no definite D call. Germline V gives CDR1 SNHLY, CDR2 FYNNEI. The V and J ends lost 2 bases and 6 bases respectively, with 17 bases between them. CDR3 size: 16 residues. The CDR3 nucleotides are TGTGCCAGCAGTGAATCGGGGTGGCCTGGCGTTCAGCCCCAGCATTTT. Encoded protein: CASSESGWPGVQPQHF.

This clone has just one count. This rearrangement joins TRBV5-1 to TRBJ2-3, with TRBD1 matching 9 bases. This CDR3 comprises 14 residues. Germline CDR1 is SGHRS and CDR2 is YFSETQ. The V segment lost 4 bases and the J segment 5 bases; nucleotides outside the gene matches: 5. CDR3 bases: TGCGCCAGCAGCGGCGGGACAGGGAAAGATACGCAGTATTTT. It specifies CASSGGTGKDTQYF.

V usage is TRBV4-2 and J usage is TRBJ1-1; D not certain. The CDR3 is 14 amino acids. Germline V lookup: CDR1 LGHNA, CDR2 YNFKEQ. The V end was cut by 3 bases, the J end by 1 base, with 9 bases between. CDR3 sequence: CASSQGRQNTEAFF. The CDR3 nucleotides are TGTGCCAGCAGCCAGGGTCGTCAGAACACTGAAGCTTTCTTT.

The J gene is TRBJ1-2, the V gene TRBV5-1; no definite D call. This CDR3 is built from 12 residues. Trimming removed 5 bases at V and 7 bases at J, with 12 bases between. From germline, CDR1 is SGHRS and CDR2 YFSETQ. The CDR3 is CASSSGHVGYTF. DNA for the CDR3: TGCGCCAGCAGTTCCGGGCATGTTGGCTACACCTTC.

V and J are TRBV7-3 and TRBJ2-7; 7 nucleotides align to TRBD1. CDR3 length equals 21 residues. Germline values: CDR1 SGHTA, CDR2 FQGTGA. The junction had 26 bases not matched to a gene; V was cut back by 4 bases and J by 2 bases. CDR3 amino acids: CASSCVLCEGQPSLITYEQYF. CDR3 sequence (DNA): TGTGCCAGCAGCTGCGTTTTATGCGAGGGACAGCCGTCACTGATTACCTACGAGCAGTACTTC.

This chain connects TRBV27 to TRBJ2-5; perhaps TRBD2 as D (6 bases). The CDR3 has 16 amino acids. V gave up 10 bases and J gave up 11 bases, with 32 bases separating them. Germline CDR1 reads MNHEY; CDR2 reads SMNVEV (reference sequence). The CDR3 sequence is CATPLKGASAKDKQYF. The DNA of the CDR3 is TGTGCCACCCCCCTGAAAGGGGCTAGCGCCAAAGACAAGCAGTACTTC.

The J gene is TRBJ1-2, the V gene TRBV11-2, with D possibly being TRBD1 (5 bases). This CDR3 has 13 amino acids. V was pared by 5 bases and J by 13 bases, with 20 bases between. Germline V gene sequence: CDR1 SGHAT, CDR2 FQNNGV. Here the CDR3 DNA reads TGTGCCAGCAGCCTTCGGGCGGGCCCCGGGGGCACCTTC. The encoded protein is CASSLRAGPGGTF.

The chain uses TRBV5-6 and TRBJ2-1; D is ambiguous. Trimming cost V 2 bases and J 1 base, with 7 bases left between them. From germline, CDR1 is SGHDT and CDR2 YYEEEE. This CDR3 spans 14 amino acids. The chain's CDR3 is CASSFGGSYNEQFF. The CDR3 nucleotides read TGTGCCAGCAGCTTCGGTGGGTCCTACAATGAGCAGTTCTTC.

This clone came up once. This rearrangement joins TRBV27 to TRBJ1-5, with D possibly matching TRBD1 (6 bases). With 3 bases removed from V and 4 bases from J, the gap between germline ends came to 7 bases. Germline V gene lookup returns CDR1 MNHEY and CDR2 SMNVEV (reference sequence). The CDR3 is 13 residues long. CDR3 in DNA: TGTGCCAGCAGTTTCAGGGGAAATCAGCCCCAGCATTTT. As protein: CASSFRGNQPQHF.

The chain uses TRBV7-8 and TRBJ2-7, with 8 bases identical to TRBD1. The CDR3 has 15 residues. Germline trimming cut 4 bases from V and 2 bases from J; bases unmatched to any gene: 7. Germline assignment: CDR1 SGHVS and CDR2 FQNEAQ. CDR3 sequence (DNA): TGTGCCAGCAGCTCCAAAAGGACAGGGACCTACGAGCAGTACTTC. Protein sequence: CASSSKRTGTYEQYF.

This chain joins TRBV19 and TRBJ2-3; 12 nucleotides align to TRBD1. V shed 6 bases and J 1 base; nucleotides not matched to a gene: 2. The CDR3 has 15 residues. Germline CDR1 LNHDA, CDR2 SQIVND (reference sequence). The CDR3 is CASRGTGGRTDTQYF. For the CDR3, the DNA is TGTGCCAGTAGGGGGACAGGGGGCCGCACAGATACGCAGTATTTT.

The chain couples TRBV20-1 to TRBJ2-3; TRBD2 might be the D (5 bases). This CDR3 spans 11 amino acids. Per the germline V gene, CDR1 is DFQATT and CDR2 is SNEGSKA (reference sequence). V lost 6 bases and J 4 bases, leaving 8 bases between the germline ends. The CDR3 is CSAGVADTQYF. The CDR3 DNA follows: TGCAGTGCGGGAGTGGCAGATACGCAGTATTTT.

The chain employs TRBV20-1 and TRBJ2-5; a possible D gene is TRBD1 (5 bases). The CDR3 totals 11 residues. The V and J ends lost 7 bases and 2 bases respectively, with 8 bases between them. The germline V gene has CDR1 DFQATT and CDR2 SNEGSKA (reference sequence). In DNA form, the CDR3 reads TGCAGTGGACAGCATCAAGAGACCCAGTACTTC. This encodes CSGQHQETQYF.

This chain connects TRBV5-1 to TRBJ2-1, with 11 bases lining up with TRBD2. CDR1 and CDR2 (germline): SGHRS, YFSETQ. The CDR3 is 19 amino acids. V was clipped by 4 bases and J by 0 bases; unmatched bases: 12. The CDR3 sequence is CASSAFGTSGASSYNEQFF. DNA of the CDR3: TGCGCCAGCAGCGCGTTTGGGACTAGCGGCGCTAGCTCCTACAATGAGCAGTTCTTC.

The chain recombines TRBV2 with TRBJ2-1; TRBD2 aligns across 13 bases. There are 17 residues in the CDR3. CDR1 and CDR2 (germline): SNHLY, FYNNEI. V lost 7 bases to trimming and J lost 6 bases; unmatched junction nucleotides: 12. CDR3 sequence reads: CASTDSLAGGPSNEQFF. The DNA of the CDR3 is TGTGCCAGCACCGACTCACTAGCGGGGGGGCCCTCCAATGAGCAGTTCTTC. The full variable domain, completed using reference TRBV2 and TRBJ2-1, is EPEVTQTPSHQVTQMGQEVILRCVPISNHLYFYWYRQILGQKVEFLVSFYNNEISEKSEIFDDQFSVERPDGSNFTLKIRSTKLEDSAMYFCASTDSLAGGPSNEQFFGPGTRLTVL.

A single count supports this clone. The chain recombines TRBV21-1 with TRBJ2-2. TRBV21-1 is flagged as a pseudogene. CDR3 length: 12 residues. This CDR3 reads CASSNAPGELFF. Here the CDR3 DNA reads TGTGCCAGCAGCAATGCTCCCGGGGAGCTGTTTTTT.

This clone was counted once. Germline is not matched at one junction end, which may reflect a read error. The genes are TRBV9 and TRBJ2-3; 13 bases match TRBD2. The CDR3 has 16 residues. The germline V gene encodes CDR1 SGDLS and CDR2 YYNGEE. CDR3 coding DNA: TGTGCCAGCACCGTACTAGCGGGGGGGTCCACAGATACGCAGTATTTT. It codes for CASTVLAGGSTDTQYF.

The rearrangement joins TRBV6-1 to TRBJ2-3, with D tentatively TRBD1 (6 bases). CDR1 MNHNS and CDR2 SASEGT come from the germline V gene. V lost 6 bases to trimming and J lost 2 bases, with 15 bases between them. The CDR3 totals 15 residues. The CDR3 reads CASRTRTAYTDTQYF. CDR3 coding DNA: TGTGCCAGCAGGACCAGGACAGCCTACACAGATACGCAGTATTTT.

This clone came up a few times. In DNA, the CDR3 is TGCGCCAGCAGCCAGGGGACAGGGGGAGTCGAGCAGTACTTC. Its protein is CASSQGTGGVEQYF. The chain couples TRBV5-1 to TRBJ2-7; 11 nucleotides match TRBD1. The CDR3 loop spans 14 amino acids. The V segment lost 4 bases and the J segment 6 bases; nucleotides outside the gene matches: 6. Per germline, CDR1 SGHRS and CDR2 YFSETQ.

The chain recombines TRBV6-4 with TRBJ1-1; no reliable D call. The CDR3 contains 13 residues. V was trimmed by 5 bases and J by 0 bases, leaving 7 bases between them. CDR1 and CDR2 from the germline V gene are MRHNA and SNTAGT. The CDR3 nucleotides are TGTGCCAGCAGTAGTTCCATGAACACTGAAGCTTTCTTT. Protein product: CASSSSMNTEAFF.

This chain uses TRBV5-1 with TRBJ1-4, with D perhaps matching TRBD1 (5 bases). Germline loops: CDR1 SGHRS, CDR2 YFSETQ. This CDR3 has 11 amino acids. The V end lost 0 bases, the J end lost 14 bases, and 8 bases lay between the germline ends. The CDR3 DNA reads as TGCGCCAGCAGCTTGGCCCGGGACCTGTTTTTT. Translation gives CASSLARDLFF.